This T cell receptor beta chain stems from a study of metastatic and nonmetastatic thyroid tumors (dated by TCRdb to 2018 to 2021). Background for the entire study: The researchers compared repertoires between peripheral blood samples and tumor or nodule tissue samples from patients with malignant or benign thyroid disease. The paper's findings and limits, for the study overall: In both blood and tumor samples, TCR beta diversity was reported to be significantly higher in malignant tumors than in benign nodules.

V is clipped by 3 bases and J by 2 bases, and the sequence between their germline boundaries is 11 bases long. The CDR3, from cysteine to phenylalanine, totals 14 residues. The kept DNA is CDR3 alone, 42 bases in frame from the first base. Based on the germline V gene (reference sequence), the CDR1 and CDR2 sequences are SGHAT and FQDESV. Libraries were made using PCR. Reads for this sample came from an Illumina HiSeq 4000. High-throughput sequencing was used to profile the TCR beta-chain CDR3 region of each patient. The authors' pipeline ran thus. Drawing on CDR3 differences between clinicopathological groups, the researchers built a classifier meant to tell apart patients with distant-metastatic papillary thyroid cancer. Repertoire diversity was assessed with the Shannon index, and tumor-blood repertoire similarity with the Morisita-Horn index. TCRdb cleaned the public reads at Q25 with fastp, built clones with MiXCR and kept in-frame beta chains. TCRdb's processing, not the study's, gives the V and J calls here. For this sample the table gives about 22,000 clones, of which just over 14% were detected only once. The ten most abundant clones make up roughly 15% of the sample.

No treatment had been received by any patient before thyroid surgery. The study retrospectively analysed patient clinical samples collected from about 2012 to 2018 using T-cell receptor beta sequencing. As to this clone: The antigen it recognizes is unknown. No much larger clone exists at a distance of one base, and base qualities are not known.

The sample was tumor tissue. The rearrangement joined TRBV11-1 to TRBJ2-7; the D segment could be TRBD1, given 6 matching bases. This receptor was taken from a female donor with papillary thyroid cancer or a benign thyroid nodule (not recorded which). Some clones in this sample may be carry-over from other donors' samples. Read as DNA, the sequence is TGTGCCAGCAGCTTCCAACAGGGTCCCTACGAGCAGTACTTC. Translated, it gives CASSFQQGPYEQYF.